Presented here are 13 T cell receptor beta chains from one specimen sequenced in a study of molecular identifiers for immune sequencing clone quantification. TCRdb re-derived calls from the PCR reads in MiXCR, one entry per CDR3 protein. Altogether about 640,000 distinct CDR3 sequences are present, about 20% being singletons, with the ten largest covering roughly 0.85%. The sample comprised naive CD8+ T cells from blood, with Jurkat cell RNA spiked in. Sample subset: FACS-sorted CD8+CD4-CCR7+CD45RA+ naive T cells. These receptor sequences come from a human donor in good health. Some libraries in this study had Jurkat cell RNA spiked in.

This clonotype occurred many times. The rearrangement joins TRBV7-8 to TRBJ2-3; D not resolved. Germline CDR1 is SGHVS and CDR2 is FQNEAQ. The CDR3 runs to 12 residues. Trimming left V 3 bases short and J 5 bases short, with 6 bases between. CDR3 bases: TGTGCCAGCAGCTTCTGGGGAGATACGCAGTATTTT. This codes for CASSFWGDTQYF.

V and J are TRBV6-5 and TRBJ2-1; TRBD1 might be the D (6 bases). Germline V gene data show CDR1 as MNHEY and CDR2 as SVGAGI. The ends were cut back, 2 bases at V and 4 bases at J, with 6 bases in the middle. The CDR3 contains 13 residues. This chain's CDR3 is CASSYGQYNEQFF. CDR3 coding DNA: TGTGCCAGCAGTTACGGACAGTACAATGAGCAGTTCTTC.

This clonotype showed up many times. In DNA, the CDR3 is TGTGCCAGCAGTGTCCCAGGGGTTTGGGGAGAAGCTTTCTTT. It translates to CASSVPGVWGEAFF. The rearrangement joins TRBV6-1 to TRBJ1-1; a possible D gene is TRBD1 (6 bases). This CDR3 comprises 14 residues. Germline CDR1 is MNHNS and CDR2 is SASEGT. V was clipped by 4 bases and J by 8 bases, with 17 bases between them.

This clonotype has just a few counts. V usage is TRBV7-9 and J usage is TRBJ2-1; 12 positions match TRBD2. V shed 5 bases, J shed 7 bases, and the junction held 9 bases outside the gene matches. This CDR3 contains 16 residues. Germline V gene lookup returns CDR1 SEHNR and CDR2 FQNEAQ (reference sequence). CDR3 nucleotide sequence: TGTGCCAGCAGCCCGTACCCCGGACTAGCGGGGAATGAGCAGTTCTTC. It translates to CASSPYPGLAGNEQFF.

This chain joins TRBV6-4 and TRBJ2-7, with D perhaps TRBD1 or TRBD2 (5 bases each). This CDR3 has 14 amino acids. V shed 6 bases and J shed 5 bases, with 17 bases lying between them. Germline loops: CDR1 MRHNA, CDR2 SNTAGT. CDR3 DNA: TGTGCCAGCAGAGACGAGGGGTTTAGCCACGAGCAGTACTTC. Its translation: CASRDEGFSHEQYF.

This clonotype has at least ten counts. J is TRBJ1-1 and V is TRBV5-6; the match to TRBD1 covers 9 bases. V lost 4 bases to trimming and J lost 1 base; unmatched junction nucleotides: 17. The CDR3 length is 19 residues. Germline loops: CDR1 SGHDT, CDR2 YYEEEE. The CDR3, as DNA: TGTGCCAGCAGCCCATCTGGTTGGACAGGGGTTTTGGGGAACACTGAAGCTTTCTTT. This sequence encodes CASSPSGWTGVLGNTEAFF. The full variable domain, its missing parts supplied by reference TRBV5-6 and TRBJ1-1, is DAGVTQSPTHLIKTRGQQVTLRCSPKSGHDTVSWYQQALGQGPQFIFQYYEEEERQRGNFPDRFSGHQFPNYSSELNVNALLLGDSALYLCASSPSGWTGVLGNTEAFFGQGTRLTVV.

This clonotype was seen a handful of times. The V gene is TRBV5-4, the J gene TRBJ1-2, with TRBD1 identical over 12 bases. This CDR3 has 14 amino acids. V lost 4 bases, J lost 7 bases, and 5 bases stayed unmatched. Germline CDR1 is SGHNT and CDR2 is YYREEE (reference sequence). CDR3 nucleotides: TGTGCCAGCAGCGGCCGGGACAGGGGGCTTGGCTACACCTTC. It codes for CASSGRDRGLGYTF.

This clonotype came up many times. As DNA, the CDR3 is TGTGCCACCAGTGATCAGCCGGCGGGCACCGGGGAGCTGTTTTTT. Its translation: CATSDQPAGTGELFF. The gene calls are TRBV24-1 and TRBJ2-2; D is perhaps TRBD2 (5 bases). Germline CDR1 reads KGHDR; CDR2 reads SFDVKD. The length of the CDR3 is 15 residues. V shed 3 bases and J shed 4 bases, with 11 bases lying between them.

This clonotype occurred many times. The V and J genes are TRBV4-1 and TRBJ2-3, with a possible D match to TRBD2 (5 bases). V was trimmed by 4 bases and J by 6 bases, leaving 14 bases between them. The CDR3 sequence is 14 residues long. From germline, CDR1 is MGHRA and CDR2 YSYEKL. CDR3 protein: CASSPTISGDTQYF. CDR3 DNA sequence: TGCGCCAGCAGCCCGACTATTTCCGGGGATACGCAGTATTTT.

The J gene is TRBJ1-2, the V gene TRBV9, with D unresolved. Germline V gene data show CDR1 as SGDLS and CDR2 as YYNGEE. V lost 3 bases, J lost 4 bases, and 13 bases lay in between. The CDR3 contains 14 residues. CDR3 sequence reads: CASSEETAPYGYTF. The CDR3 region has the DNA TGTGCCAGCAGCGAGGAGACGGCCCCCTATGGCTACACCTTC.

The chain is built from TRBV28 and TRBJ2-1; 15 nucleotides line up with TRBD2. Per the germline V gene, CDR1 is MDHEN and CDR2 is SYDVKM. Trimming at V came to 4 bases and at J to 2 bases, leaving 9 bases not matched to a gene. The CDR3 spans 19 residues. The CDR3 nucleotides are TGTGCCAGCAGTTCGGGACTAGCGGGAGGACGAGGGACCTACAATGAGCAGTTCTTC. Residues: CASSSGLAGGRGTYNEQFF.

This clonotype was seen ten or more times. V usage is TRBV28 and J usage is TRBJ2-7; 10 bases are shared with TRBD1. Germline V gives CDR1 MDHEN, CDR2 SYDVKM. V was pared by 3 bases and J by 6 bases, with 14 bases of the junction left unmatched. The CDR3 totals 17 residues. The CDR3 DNA reads TGTGCCAGCAGTTTCTACCCCAGGACAGGGGGAAGACTCGAGCAGTACTTC. This translates into CASSFYPRTGGRLEQYF.

This clonotype was recorded many times. The rearrangement joins TRBV30 to TRBJ2-1, with a possible D match to TRBD1 (6 bases). The CDR3 sequence is 15 residues long. V gave up 0 bases and J gave up 1 base, with 10 bases separating them. Germline lookup yields CDR1 GTSNPN and CDR2 SVGIG (reference sequence). CDR3 coding DNA: TGTGCCTGGAGTGTACGTGACAGGTCCTACAATGAGCAGTTCTTC. Its translation: CAWSVRDRSYNEQFF.